The 17 T cell receptor beta chains below were found in one sample sequenced in a study of blood T cells in healthy people across ages. The authors ran a second PCR of about 6 to 12 cycles using a sample-barcoded 5' primer and a J-beta primer mix. TCRdb redid the calling of the 5' RACE reads with MiXCR, one entry per CDR3 protein. The table lists 800,000 or so distinct CDR3 sequences, approximately 25% of them singletons. These data were likewise used in another study, on T cells of mothers and their children.

The sample was blood. Source of these receptors: a boy aged 5-17 years in good health.

The chain uses TRBV20-1 and TRBJ2-5, with no clear D. The J call may be wrong; the DNA end is better matched by TRBJ2-7. The CDR3 extends over 14 amino acids. Looked up from germline, CDR1 is DFQATT and CDR2 is SNEGSKA (reference sequence). The CDR3 region is CSASAPGRSYEQYF. The CDR3 bases are TGCAGTGCTAGCGCTCCGGGTCGGTCCTACGAGCAGTACTTC.

V and J are TRBV7-9 and TRBJ2-1, with D tentatively TRBD2 (6 bases). This CDR3 region has 16 residues. V was cut by 0 bases and J by 5 bases, with 14 bases left in between. CDR1 SEHNR and CDR2 FQNEAQ come from the germline V gene (reference sequence). The CDR3 nucleotides are TGTGCCAGCAGCTTAGCAGGCGGGACGGAAGACAATGAGCAGTTCTTC. This translates into CASSLAGGTEDNEQFF.

This rearrangement joins TRBV27 to TRBJ2-1, with TRBD2 identical over 15 bases. Unmatched junction bases numbered 8, after V lost 8 bases and J lost 0 bases. CDR3 size: 18 residues. Germline CDR1 and CDR2: MNHEY and SMNVEV (reference sequence). The CDR3 loop reads CASLGLAGGLSSYNEQFF. Here the CDR3 DNA reads TGTGCCAGCCTCGGACTAGCGGGGGGGTTGAGCTCCTACAATGAGCAGTTCTTC.

The table lists this clonotype with a few counts. This chain connects TRBV7-9 to TRBJ2-1, with TRBD2 matching over 8 bases. V trimming: 4 bases; J trimming: 9 bases; junction bases outside the gene matches: 2. Germline lookup yields CDR1 SEHNR and CDR2 FQNEAQ (reference sequence). CDR3 length: 12 residues. CDR3 nucleotide sequence: TGTGCCAGCAGCTCCCGGGGGGGTGAGCAGTTCTTC. This codes for CASSSRGGEQFF. Full variable domain (remainder filled in from reference TRBV7-9 and TRBJ2-1): DTGVSQNPRHKITKRGQNVTFRCDPISEHNRLYWYRQTLGQGPEFLTYFQNEAQLEKSRLLSDRFSAERPKGSFSTLEIQRTEQGDSAMYLCASSSRGGEQFFGPGTRLTVL.

The rearrangement uses TRBV6-6 and TRBJ2-3; 11 positions agree with TRBD2. Trimming at V came to 0 bases and at J to 6 bases, leaving 8 bases not matched to a gene. The CDR3 loop spans 17 amino acids. Germline loops: CDR1 MNHNY, CDR2 SVGAGI (reference sequence). The DNA for the CDR3 is TGTGCCAGCAGTTACTCAAATTTAGCGGGAGGGCCGGATACGCAGTATTTT. Its protein product is CASSYSNLAGGPDTQYF.

The chain recombines TRBV12-3 or TRBV12-4 with TRBJ1-6; no clear D gene. V lost 6 bases and J 7 bases, leaving 13 bases between the germline ends. This CDR3 comprises 14 residues. The DNA of the CDR3 is TGTGCCAGCAGCCGATATGATCGAAATTCACCCCTCCACTTT. The encoded protein is CASSRYDRNSPLHF.

V gene TRBV7-6 combines with J gene TRBJ2-1, with D perhaps TRBD1 or TRBD2 (6 bases each). V lost 5 bases and J lost 2, with 13 bases in between. Per germline, CDR1 SGHVS and CDR2 FNYEAQ. This CDR3 is 15 amino acids long. The CDR3 spells CASSHLGGAYNEQFF. The CDR3, as DNA: TGTGCCAGCAGCCATTTGGGGGGCGCCTACAATGAGCAGTTCTTC.

This clonotype has just a few counts. A junction boundary mismatches the germline segment, possibly from a read error. The chain employs TRBV6-5 and TRBJ2-2; a weak D match, TRBD2 (5 bases). This CDR3 is built from 14 residues. CDR1 and CDR2 (germline): MNHEY, SVGAGI. The CDR3 DNA sequence: TGTGCCAGCAGTTACCTCACGAACACCGGGGAGCCGTTTTTT. Translating gives CASSYLTNTGEPFF.

This clonotype has more than one count but fewer than ten. The CDR3 is CASSTDALRNEQFF. The DNA for the CDR3 is TGTGCCAGTAGTACAGACGCCCTACGGAATGAGCAGTTCTTC. The chain carries TRBV19 and TRBJ2-1; the D is unclear. Germline lookup yields CDR1 LNHDA and CDR2 SQIVND (reference sequence). CDR3 size: 14 residues. V was cut by 4 bases and J by 7 bases, with 14 bases left in between.

In this sample, this clonotype turned up a few times. The genes are TRBV28 and TRBJ2-7; TRBD1 matches at 9 bases. Trimming took 6 bases from V and 4 from J; bases not matched to a gene: 10. This CDR3 region has 15 residues. The germline V gene encodes CDR1 MDHEN and CDR2 SYDVKM. The chain's CDR3 is CASRDRGGPGYEQYF. Here the CDR3 DNA reads TGTGCCAGCAGGGACAGGGGAGGACCGGGATACGAGCAGTACTTC.

V usage is TRBV4-1 and J usage is TRBJ1-2, with a possible D match to TRBD1 (5 bases). The germline V gene encodes CDR1 MGHRA and CDR2 YSYEKL. The CDR3 is 15 amino acids. Trimming took 0 bases from V and 4 from J, leaving 12 bases between them. CDR3: CASSQDPGASYGYTF. CDR3 DNA: TGCGCCAGCAGCCAAGATCCCGGGGCAAGCTATGGCTACACCTTC.

Note on this clonotype: One end of the junction fails to match germline, which may point to a read error. This sequence joins TRBV5-4 and TRBJ2-5; TRBD2 aligns across 13 bases. This CDR3 spans 17 amino acids. The germline V gene encodes CDR1 SGHNT and CDR2 YYREEE (reference sequence). The CDR3 region is CASSRGELAGGPRKVFF. In DNA form, the CDR3 reads TGTGCCAGCAGCCGGGGAGAACTAGCGGGGGGGCCGAGGAAGGTGTTCTTC.

The V call is TRBV6-6, the J call TRBJ2-5; TRBD2 matches 13 bases. V was clipped by 5 bases and J by 5 bases; unmatched bases: 8. CDR1 is MNHNY, CDR2 SVGAGI, per germline (reference sequence). This CDR3 comprises 16 residues. Here the CDR3 reads CASSPHPTSGGETQYF. The CDR3 coding sequence is TGTGCCAGCAGTCCCCATCCGACTAGCGGGGGGGAGACCCAGTACTTC.

This clonotype was detected a few times. This chain joins TRBV5-1 and TRBJ1-4, with 7 nucleotides matching TRBD1. V shed 1 base, J shed 8 bases, and the junction held 5 bases outside the gene matches. The CDR3 has 14 residues. Germline V CDR1 and CDR2: SGHRS, YFSETQ. CDR3 nucleotide sequence: TGCGCCAGCAGCTTGCAAGGGGGCGAAGAAAAACTGTTTTTT. Translation gives CASSLQGGEEKLFF.

The chain uses TRBV5-1 and TRBJ2-1, with 7 bases fitting TRBD2. The V and J ends lost 3 bases and 6 bases, in that order; junction bases with no gene match: 3. In germline, CDR1 is SGHRS, CDR2 YFSETQ. The CDR3 sequence is 13 residues long. CDR3 nucleotide sequence: TGCGCCAGCAGCTGGGGGACTACCAATGAGCAGTTCTTC. The encoded protein is CASSWGTTNEQFF.

This sequence joins TRBV7-9 and TRBJ2-5; 9 nucleotides align to TRBD2. Germline loops: CDR1 SEHNR, CDR2 FQNEAQ (reference sequence). CDR3 length: 15 amino acids. Losses at the gene ends were 5 bases for V and 5 bases for J; bases not matched to a gene: 9. CDR3 amino acids: CASSKAGTSIETQYF. In DNA form, the CDR3 reads TGTGCCAGCAGCAAGGCCGGGACTAGCATTGAGACCCAGTACTTC.

V gene TRBV5-1 combines with J gene TRBJ2-3; D is uncertain. V lost 4 bases, J lost 4 bases, and 13 bases lay in between. Per the germline V gene, CDR1 is SGHRS and CDR2 is YFSETQ. This CDR3 is 14 amino acids long. The CDR3 DNA reads as TGCGCCAGCAGCGCCGGCGGCTCCCCAGATACGCAGTATTTT. Encoded protein: CASSAGGSPDTQYF.